This is a list of T cell receptor beta chains from one sample in a study of graft-versus-host responses after intestinal transplantation. This table comes from immunoSEQ multiplex PCR, and its TCRdb copy is limited to in-frame clones, with some not included. The data contain some 62,000 clones, 90% of them singletons. For these TCRs, the target antigens are not known. Specimen: unstimulated CD8+ T cells sorted from spleen or lymph node cells, collected before transplant. The receptors originated from a human donor who was the organ donor for an intestinal transplant. Each CDR3 is given with its conserved first and last residue. The D gene is left open where the match is weak. Rows may omit the clone size; those that give it use once, few, many or a size class.

d_call,v_call,j_call,clone_size,cdr3_aa,cdr3_nt
NA,TRBV5-6,TRBJ2-1,NA,CASSLRDYGSSYNEQFF,TGTGCCAGCAGCTTGAGAGATTACGGGAGTTCCTACAATGAGCAGTTCTTC
TRBD2,TRBV6-6,TRBJ2-1,NA,CASIRLAGGPNNEQFF,TGTGCCAGCATACGATTAGCGGGAGGGCCGAACAATGAGCAGTTCTTC
NA,TRBV11-2,TRBJ2-7,NA,CASSVQDEQYF,TGTGCCAGCAGCGTCCAGGACGAGCAGTACTTC
NA,TRBV9,TRBJ1-2,NA,CASSVRRDSNYGYTF,TGTGCCAGCAGCGTAAGACGGGACTCTAACTATGGCTACACCTTC
NA,TRBV6-5,TRBJ2-6,NA,CASSYPTGEGANVLTF,TGTGCCAGCAGTTACCCGACCGGAGAGGGGGCCAACGTCCTGACTTTC
NA,TRBV7-2,TRBJ2-4,NA,CASSLQPGLVKNIQYF,TGTGCCAGCAGCCTACAACCCGGACTCGTAAAAAACATTCAGTACTTC
NA,TRBV6-6,TRBJ1-2,NA,CASSYDSGLDGREYF,TGTGCCAGCAGTTACGATTCGGGTCTGGATGGGAGGGAGTACTTC
TRBD2,TRBV7-6,TRBJ2-1,once,CASSSGQTSGSLFF,TGTGCCAGCAGCTCCGGACAAACTAGCGGGAGTCTGTTCTTC
NA,TRBV18,TRBJ2-5,NA,CASSPRRETQYF,TGTGCCAGCTCCCCCCGTCGAGAGACCCAGTACTTC
TRBD1,TRBV7-3,TRBJ2-3,few,CASSLLGGWDTQYF,TGTGCCAGCAGCTTATTAGGGGGCTGGGATACGCAGTATTTT
TRBD2,TRBV4-1,TRBJ2-1,NA,CASSQDPGNSGRYNEQFF,TGCGCCAGCAGCCAAGATCCCGGCAATAGCGGGAGGTACAATGAGCAGTTCTTC
TRBD1,TRBV28,TRBJ2-7,NA,CASSSKWTGSSYEQYF,TGTGCCAGCAGTTCGAAATGGACAGGAAGCTCCTACGAGCAGTACTTC
NA,TRBV13,TRBJ2-3,NA,CASSSPATNTDTQYF,TGTGCCAGCAGCTCCCCTGCTACCAACACAGATACGCAGTATTTT
TRBD2,TRBV30,TRBJ2-1,once,CAWSVIQGGEQFF,TGTGCCTGGAGTGTAATCCAGGGAGGGGAGCAGTTCTTC
NA,TRBV5-4,TRBJ2-3,NA,CASSLALDGTDTQYF,TGTGCCAGCAGCTTAGCTCTAGATGGCACAGATACGCAGTATTTT
NA,TRBV19,TRBJ2-6,once,CASSISSGTWGSGANVLTF,TGTGCCAGTAGTATTTCCTCAGGGACTTGGGGCTCTGGGGCCAACGTCCTGACTTTC